The T cell receptor beta chain described here comes from a study of T cells in tuberculosis. Clones were read by immunoSEQ multiplex PCR, and TCRdb kept only the in-frame ones, dropping some. Seen here are 80,000 to 90,000 clones, approximately 90% observed once, and the top ten hold approximately 2%. Thawed, overnight-rested PBMC were stained with GMM-loaded CD1B tetramer, viability dye and anti-CD3, then sorted. C32 glucose monomycolate from Rhodococcus equi was loaded onto the CD1B tetramers. Tetramer-sorted PBMC had been CD14 monocyte-depleted before freezing. The CDR3 spans 15 residues. V lost 6 bases to trimming and J lost 3 bases, with 16 bases between them. Germline V gene lookup returns CDR1 SGHTA and CDR2 FQGNSA.

The rearrangement links TRBV7-2 to TRBJ2-3, with D possibly TRBD1 on 5 matching bases. This receptor was identified in an adult woman with latent tuberculosis. Sequencing input: CD1b-GMM tetramer-negative cells sorted from PBMCs. CDR3 amino acids: CASRLGSGFTDTQYF. In DNA, the CDR3 is TGTGCCAGCAGGCTGGGGTCAGGGTTTACAGATACGCAGTATTTT.